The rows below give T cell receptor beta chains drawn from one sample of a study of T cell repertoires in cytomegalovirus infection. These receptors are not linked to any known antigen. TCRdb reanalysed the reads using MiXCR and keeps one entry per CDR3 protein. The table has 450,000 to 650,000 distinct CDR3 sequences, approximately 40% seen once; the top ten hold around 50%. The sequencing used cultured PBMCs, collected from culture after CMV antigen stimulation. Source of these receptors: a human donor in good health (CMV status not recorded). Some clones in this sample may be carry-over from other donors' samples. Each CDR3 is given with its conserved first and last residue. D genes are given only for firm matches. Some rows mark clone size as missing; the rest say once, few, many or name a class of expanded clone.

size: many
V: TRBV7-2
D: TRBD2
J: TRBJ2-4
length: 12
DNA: TGTGCCAGCAGCTCCATAGCGGGGGGGCAGTACTTC
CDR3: CASSSIAGGQYF

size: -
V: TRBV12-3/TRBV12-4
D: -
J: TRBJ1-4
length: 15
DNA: TGTGCCAGCAGTCCATCGTCGGGTGCGAGGGAAAAACTGTTTTTT
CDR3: CASSPSSGAREKLFF

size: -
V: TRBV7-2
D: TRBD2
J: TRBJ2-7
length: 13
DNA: TGTGCCAGCACCCAACGGGGGGGTTATGAGCAGTACTTC
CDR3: CASTQRGGYEQYF

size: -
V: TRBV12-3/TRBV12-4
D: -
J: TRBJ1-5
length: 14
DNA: TGTGCCAGCAGTCTCTGGACAGCCGATCAGCCCCAGCATTTT
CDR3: CASSLWTADQPQHF

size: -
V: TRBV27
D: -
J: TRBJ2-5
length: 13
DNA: TGTGCCAGCAGCGCAATGGGCCAAGAGACCCAGTACTTC
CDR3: CASSAMGQETQYF

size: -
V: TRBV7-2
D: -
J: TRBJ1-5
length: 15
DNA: TGTGCCAGCAGCTTAGTGGTCGCGGGGAATCAGCCCCAGCATTTT
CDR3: CASSLVVAGNQPQHF

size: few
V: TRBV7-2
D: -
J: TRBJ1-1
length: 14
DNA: TGTGCCAGCAGCTTAACGGGGCAGGGAACTGAAGCTTTCTTT
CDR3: CASSLTGQGTEAFF

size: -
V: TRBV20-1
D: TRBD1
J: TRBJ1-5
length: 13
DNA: TGCAGTGCACAGGGGTCGGGGAATCAGCCCCAGCATTTT
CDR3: CSAQGSGNQPQHF

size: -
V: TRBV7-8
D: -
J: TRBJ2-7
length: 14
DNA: TGTGCCAGCAGCTTACAAGGGTCGGCCTACGAGCAGTACTTC
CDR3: CASSLQGSAYEQYF

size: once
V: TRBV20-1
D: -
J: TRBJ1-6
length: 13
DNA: TGCAGTGCCCCGAGCGGGGGGAATTCACCCCTCCACTTT
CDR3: CSAPSGGNSPLHF

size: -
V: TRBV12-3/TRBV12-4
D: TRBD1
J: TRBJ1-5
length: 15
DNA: TGTGCCAGCAGCCGCGGACAGGGGGCGGAATTGCCCCAGCATTTT
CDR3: CASSRGQGAELPQHF

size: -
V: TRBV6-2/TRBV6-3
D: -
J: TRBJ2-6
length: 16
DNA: TGTGCCAGCAGTTACTTACAGGGCACTGGGGCCAACGTCCTGACTTTC
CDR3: CASSYLQGTGANVLTF

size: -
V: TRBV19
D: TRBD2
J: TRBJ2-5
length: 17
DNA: TGTGCCAGTAGTATATGGACTAGCGGAGCGAACCAAGAGACCCAGTACTTC
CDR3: CASSIWTSGANQETQYF

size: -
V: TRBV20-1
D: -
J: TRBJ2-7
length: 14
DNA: TGCAGTGCTAGAAAAGGGAATATTGCCTACGAGCAGTACTTC
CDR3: CSARKGNIAYEQYF

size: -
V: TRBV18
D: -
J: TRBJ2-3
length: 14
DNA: TGTGCCAGCTCACCACAGGAACGCACAGATACGCAGTATTTT
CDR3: CASSPQERTDTQYF

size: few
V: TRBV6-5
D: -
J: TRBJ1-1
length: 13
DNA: TGTGCCAGCAGTTACTCGACGAGGGGGTGGGCTTTCTTT
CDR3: CASSYSTRGWAFF

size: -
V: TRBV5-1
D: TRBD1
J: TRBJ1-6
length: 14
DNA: TGCGCCAGCAGCTTCAGGGGGCTGGGTTCACCCCTCCACTTT
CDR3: CASSFRGLGSPLHF

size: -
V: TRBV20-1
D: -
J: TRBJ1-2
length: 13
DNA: TGCAGTGCTAGAGGTGGCGCTCTCTATGGCTACACCTTC
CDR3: CSARGGALYGYTF

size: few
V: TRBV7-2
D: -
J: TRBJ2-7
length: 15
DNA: TGTGCCAGCAGCTTAAGGCCCCTTCCCCCCCACGAGCAGTACTTC
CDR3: CASSLRPLPPHEQYF

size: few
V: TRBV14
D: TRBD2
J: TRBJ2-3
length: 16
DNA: TGTGCCAGCAGCCCACGAGCGGGGGGCGAAACAGATACGCAGTATTTT
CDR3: CASSPRAGGETDTQYF

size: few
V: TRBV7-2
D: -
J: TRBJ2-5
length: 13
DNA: TGTGCCAGCAGCCGGGACCACCAAGAGACCCAGTACTTC
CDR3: CASSRDHQETQYF

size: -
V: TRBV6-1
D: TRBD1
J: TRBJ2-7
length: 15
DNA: TGTGCCACAGGGAAGGGCGGGACAGGGGGATACGAGCAGTACTTC
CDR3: CATGKGGTGGYEQYF

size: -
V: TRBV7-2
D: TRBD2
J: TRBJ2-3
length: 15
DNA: TGTGCCAGCAGCTGGGGACTAGCGTCCACAGATACGCAGTATTTT
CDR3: CASSWGLASTDTQYF

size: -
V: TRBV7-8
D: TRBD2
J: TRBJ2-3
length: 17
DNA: TGTGCCAGCAGCCCCTATAGCGGGGGGAGTGGGACAGATACGCAGTATTTT
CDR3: CASSPYSGGSGTDTQYF

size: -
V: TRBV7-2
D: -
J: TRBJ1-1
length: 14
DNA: TGTGCCAGCAGCTTAGGAACAGGGAGGGCTGAAGCTTTCTTT
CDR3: CASSLGTGRAEAFF

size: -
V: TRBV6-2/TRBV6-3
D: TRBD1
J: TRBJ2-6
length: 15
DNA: TGTGCCAGCAGTGGACAGGGCACTGGGGCCAACGTCCTGACTTTC
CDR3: CASSGQGTGANVLTF

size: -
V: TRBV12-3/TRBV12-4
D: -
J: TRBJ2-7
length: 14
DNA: TGTGCCAGCAGTTTATCCGACAGAGTCTACGAGCAGTACTTC
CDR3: CASSLSDRVYEQYF

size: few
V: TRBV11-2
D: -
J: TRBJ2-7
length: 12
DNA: TGTGCCAGCAGCTCGGCGGGATCCGAGCAGTACTTC
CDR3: CASSSAGSEQYF

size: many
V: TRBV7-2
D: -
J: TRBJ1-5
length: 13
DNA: TGTGCCAGCGGGGTCTTTGAGGATCAGCCCCAGCATTTT
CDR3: CASGVFEDQPQHF

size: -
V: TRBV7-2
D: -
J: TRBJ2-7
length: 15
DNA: TGTGCCAGCAGCATAAGCGGTGGGGGGCCCTACGAGCAGTACTTC
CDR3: CASSISGGGPYEQYF

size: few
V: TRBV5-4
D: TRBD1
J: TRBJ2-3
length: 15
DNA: TGTGCCAGCAGCTTACAGGGGGCCGGCGGAGATACGCAGTATTTT
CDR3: CASSLQGAGGDTQYF

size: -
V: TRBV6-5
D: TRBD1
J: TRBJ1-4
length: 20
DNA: TGTGCCAGCAGAAAATCGCCGACCACAGGGGACCCGCGGGAATATGAAAAACTGTTTTTT
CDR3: CASRKSPTTGDPREYEKLFF

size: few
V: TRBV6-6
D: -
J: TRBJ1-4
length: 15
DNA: TGTGCCAGCAGTTACCGGGGCTCGGAGGGGGGAAAACTGTTTTTT
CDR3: CASSYRGSEGGKLFF

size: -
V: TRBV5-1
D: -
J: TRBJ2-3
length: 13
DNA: TGCGCCAGCAGCTCCACAGGGCAAGATACGCAGTATTTT
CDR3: CASSSTGQDTQYF

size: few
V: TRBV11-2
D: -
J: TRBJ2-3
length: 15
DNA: TGTGCCAGCAGCCAGGGCAGCCTTAGCACAGATACGCAGTATTTT
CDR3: CASSQGSLSTDTQYF

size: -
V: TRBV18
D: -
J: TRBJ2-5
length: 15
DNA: TGTGCCAGCTCACCCGGCCTAGGACCCCCAGAGACCCAGTACTTC
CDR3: CASSPGLGPPETQYF

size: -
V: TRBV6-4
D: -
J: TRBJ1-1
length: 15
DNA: TGTGCCAGCAGCCCGACAGGCGGAGCGGGGGGTGAAGCTTTCTTT
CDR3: CASSPTGGAGGEAFF

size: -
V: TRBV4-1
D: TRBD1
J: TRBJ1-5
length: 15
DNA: TGCGCCAGCAGCCAGGGACAGTTTAGCAATCAGCCCCAGCATTTT
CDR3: CASSQGQFSNQPQHF

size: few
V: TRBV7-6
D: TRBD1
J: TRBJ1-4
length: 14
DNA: TGTGCCAGCAGCTCACAGGGGAATAGTGAAAAACTGTTTTTT
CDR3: CASSSQGNSEKLFF

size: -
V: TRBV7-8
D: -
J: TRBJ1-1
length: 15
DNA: TGTGCCAGCAGCTTAGCGGGTGGGGGTGCAGCTAAAGCTTTCTTT
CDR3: CASSLAGGGAAKAFF

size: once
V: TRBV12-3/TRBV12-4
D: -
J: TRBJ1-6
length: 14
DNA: TGTGCCAGCAGTTCAGCCCTCCTGCCAGCTCCCCTCCACTTT
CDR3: CASSSALLPAPLHF

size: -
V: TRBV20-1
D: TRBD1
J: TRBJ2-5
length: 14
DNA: TGCAGTGCTAGAGATGGCGGGACAGGGGGGACCCAGTACTTC
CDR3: CSARDGGTGGTQYF

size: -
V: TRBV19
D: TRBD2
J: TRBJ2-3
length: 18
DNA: TGTGCCAGTAGGTCGGGACTAGCGGGAACGAGACATTCAGATACGCAGTATTTT
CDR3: CASRSGLAGTRHSDTQYF

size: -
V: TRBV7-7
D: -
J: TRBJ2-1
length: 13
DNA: TGTGCCAGCAGCTTCGCAAAGGCAGATGAGCAGTTCTTC
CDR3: CASSFAKADEQFF

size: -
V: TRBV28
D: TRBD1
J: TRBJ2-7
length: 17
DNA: TGTGCCAGCAGTACCCCGCGGCAGGGGGCGACGGTCAGCGAGCAGTACTTC
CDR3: CASSTPRQGATVSEQYF

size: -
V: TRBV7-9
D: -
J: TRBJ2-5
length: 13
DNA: TGTGCCAGCAGCCCCACGGGAGAAGAGACCCAGTACTTC
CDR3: CASSPTGEETQYF

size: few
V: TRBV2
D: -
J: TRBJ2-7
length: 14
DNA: TGTGCCAGCAGAACAGCCCTAACCGCCTACGAGCAGTACTTC
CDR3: CASRTALTAYEQYF

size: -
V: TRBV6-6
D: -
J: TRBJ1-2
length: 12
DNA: TGTGCCAGCCGGGGACAAGCGCAAGGCTACACCTTC
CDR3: CASRGQAQGYTF

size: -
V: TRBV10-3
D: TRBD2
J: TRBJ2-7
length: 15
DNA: TGTGCCATCAGTGATGGAACTAGCGGGGGCTACGAGCAGTACTTC
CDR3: CAISDGTSGGYEQYF

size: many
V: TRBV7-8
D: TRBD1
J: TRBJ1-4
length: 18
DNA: TGTGCCAGCAGCTTAGCGGCCAGGGGGCGCATAGGAAATGAAAAACTGTTTTTT
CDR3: CASSLAARGRIGNEKLFF

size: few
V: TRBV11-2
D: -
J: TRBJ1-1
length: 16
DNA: TGTGCCAGCAGCCAGCTTAAAGAGGGAAGGAGGGCTGAAGCTTTCTTT
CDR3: CASSQLKEGRRAEAFF

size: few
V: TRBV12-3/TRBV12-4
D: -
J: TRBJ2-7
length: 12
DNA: TGTGCCGTCGGGGGACCCTCATACGAGCAGTACTTC
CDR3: CAVGGPSYEQYF

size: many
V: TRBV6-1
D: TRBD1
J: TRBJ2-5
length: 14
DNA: TGTGCCAGCAGGGGACAGCGAGGGCAAGAGACCCAGTACTTC
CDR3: CASRGQRGQETQYF

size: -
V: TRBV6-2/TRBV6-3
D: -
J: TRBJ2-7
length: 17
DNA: TGTGCCAGCAGTTACGCCCGGGGTGCGGGTGCCTCCTACGAGCAGTACTTC
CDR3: CASSYARGAGASYEQYF

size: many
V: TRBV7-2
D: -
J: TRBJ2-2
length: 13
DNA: TGTGCCAGCAGACCGAGGGCGACCGGGGAGCTGTTTTTT
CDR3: CASRPRATGELFF

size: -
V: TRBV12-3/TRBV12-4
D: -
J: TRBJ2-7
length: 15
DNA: TGTGCCAGCAGTTTTGGGCCCCCCACCGCCTACGAGCAGTACTTC
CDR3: CASSFGPPTAYEQYF

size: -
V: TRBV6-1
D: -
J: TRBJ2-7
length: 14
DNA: TGTGCCAGCAGTTGTCCCGGAAGGGACCACGAGCAGTACTTC
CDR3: CASSCPGRDHEQYF